What follows is one TCR beta chain and its context. At the DNA level, this CDR3 is encoded by other sequences in the same sample as well. Assay: immunoSEQ multiplex PCR; the TCRdb copy retains only in-frame clones and omits some. The data hold about 130,000 clones, with approximately 80% observed a single time. The record originates from a study of blood T cell repertoires in COVID-19. Per germline, CDR1 KGHSH and CDR2 LQKENI. Between the trimmed V and J ends, which lost 2 bases and 0 bases, there was a span of 5 bases. The CDR3 loop spans 14 amino acids. This sequence originates from an elderly man with acute or convalescent COVID-19. This chain joins TRBV18 and TRBJ1-3; no clear D. Sequences were obtained from peripheral blood. CDR3 sequence: CASSPGSSGNTIYF. The CDR3, as DNA: TGTGCCAGCTCACCAGGGAGCTCTGGAAACACCATATATTTT. Full variable domain (outside the CDR3, taken from reference TRBV18 and TRBJ1-3): NAGVMQNPRHLVRRRGQEARLRCSPMKGHSHVYWYRQLPEEGLKFMVYLQKENIIDESGMPKERFSAEFPKEGPSILRIQQVVRGDSAAYFCASSPGSSGNTIYFGEGSWLTVV.